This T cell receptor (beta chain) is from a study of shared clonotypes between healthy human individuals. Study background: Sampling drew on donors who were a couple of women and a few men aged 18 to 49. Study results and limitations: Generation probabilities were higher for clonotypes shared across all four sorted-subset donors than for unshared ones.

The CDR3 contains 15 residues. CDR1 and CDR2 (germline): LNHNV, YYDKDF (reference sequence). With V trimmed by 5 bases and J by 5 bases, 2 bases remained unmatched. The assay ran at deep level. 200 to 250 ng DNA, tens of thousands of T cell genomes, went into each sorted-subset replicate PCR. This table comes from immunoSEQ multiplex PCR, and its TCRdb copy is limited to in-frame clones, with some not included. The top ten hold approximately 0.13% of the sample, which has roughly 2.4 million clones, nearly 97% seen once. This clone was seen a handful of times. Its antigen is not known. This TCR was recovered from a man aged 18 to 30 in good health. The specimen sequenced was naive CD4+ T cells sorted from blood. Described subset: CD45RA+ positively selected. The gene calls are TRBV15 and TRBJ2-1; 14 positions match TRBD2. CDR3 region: CATSGLAGGHNEQFF. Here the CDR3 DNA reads TGTGCCACCAGCGGACTAGCGGGGGGCCACAATGAGCAGTTCTTC.